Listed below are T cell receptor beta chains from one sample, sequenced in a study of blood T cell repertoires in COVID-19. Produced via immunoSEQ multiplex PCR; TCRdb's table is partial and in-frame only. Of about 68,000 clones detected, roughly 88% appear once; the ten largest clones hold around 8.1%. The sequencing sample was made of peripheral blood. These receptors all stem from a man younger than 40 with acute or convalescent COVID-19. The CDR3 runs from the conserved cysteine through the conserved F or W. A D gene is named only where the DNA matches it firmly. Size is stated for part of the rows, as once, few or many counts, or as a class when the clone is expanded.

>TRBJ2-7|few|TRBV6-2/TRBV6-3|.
TGTGCCAGCAGTTATCGTGAGGTTGGGGAGCAGTACTTC
CASSYREVGEQYF
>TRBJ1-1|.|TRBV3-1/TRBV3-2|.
TGTGCCAGCAGCCGAGTCGGGACACCCGAAGCTTTCTTT
CASSRVGTPEAFF
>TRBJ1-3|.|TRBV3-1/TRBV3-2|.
TGTGCCAGCAGCCAAGCTTCAGGGCGCCTCTCTGGAAACACCATATATTTT
CASSQASGRLSGNTIYF
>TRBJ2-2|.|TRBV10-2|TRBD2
TGCGCCAGCAGGGACACGGGAGGACCGGACGGGGAGCTGTTTTTT
CASRDTGGPDGELFF
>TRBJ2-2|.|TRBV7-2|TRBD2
TGTGCCAGCAGCTTTTGGGGGACTACTCCCACCGGGGAGCTGTTTTTT
CASSFWGTTPTGELFF
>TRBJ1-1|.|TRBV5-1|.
TGCGCCAGCAGCTTCCGGGACAAGAACACTGAAGCTTTCTTT
CASSFRDKNTEAFF
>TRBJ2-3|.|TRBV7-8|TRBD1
TGTGCCAGCAGCTTATCTCACAGGGGTAGCACAGATACGCAGTATTTT
CASSLSHRGSTDTQYF
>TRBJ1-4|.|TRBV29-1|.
TGCAGCGTCCGGCGGGGCTCGGGAGAAAAACTGTTTTTT
CSVRRGSGEKLFF
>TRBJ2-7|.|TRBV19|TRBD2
TGTGCCAGTAGTATAGAGGGAGGGCCCCCGTCCGGTGTCGAGCAGTACTTC
CASSIEGGPPSGVEQYF
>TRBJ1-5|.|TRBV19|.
TGTGCCAGTAGTGTACAGGGTTATCAGCCCCAGCATTTT
CASSVQGYQPQHF
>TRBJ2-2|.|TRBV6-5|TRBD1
TGTGCCAGCAGAACCCGGGACAGGGGAAGCGGGGAGCTGTTTTTT
CASRTRDRGSGELFF
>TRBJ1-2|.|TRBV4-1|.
TGCGCCAGCAGCCAAGTGCCCTGGGGGGAGTATGGCTACACCTTC
CASSQVPWGEYGYTF
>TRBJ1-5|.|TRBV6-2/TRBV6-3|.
TGTGCCAGCAGCCTATCCGTACTTACACCGAGGCAGCCCCAGCATTTT
CASSLSVLTPRQPQHF
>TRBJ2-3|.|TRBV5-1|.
TGCGCCAGCAGCCTTTACTCAGATACGCAGTATTTT
CASSLYSDTQYF
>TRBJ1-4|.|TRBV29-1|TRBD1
TGCAGCGTTGGACAGGGTCGTGAAAAACTGTTTTTT
CSVGQGREKLFF
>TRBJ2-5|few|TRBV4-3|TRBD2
TGCGCCAGCAGCCGATCTCGGGAGGGATATGAGACCCAGTACTTC
CASSRSREGYETQYF
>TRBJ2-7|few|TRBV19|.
TGTGCCAGCTCAAGGGACAAAGCGGCTACCTACGAGCAGTACTTC
CASSRDKAATYEQYF
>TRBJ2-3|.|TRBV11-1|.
TGTGCCAGCAGCTTGACAGTCAGCACAGATACGCAGTATTTT
CASSLTVSTDTQYF
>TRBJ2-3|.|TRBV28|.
TGTGCCAGCAGTTCCCTAATTACAGGGACAGATACGCAGTATTTT
CASSSLITGTDTQYF
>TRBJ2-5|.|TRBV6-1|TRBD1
TGTGCCAGCAGTGAAGCAGAAACAGGGGGGGAGACCCAGTACTTC
CASSEAETGGETQYF